These T cell receptor beta chains were read from a single sample in a study of blood T cell repertoires in COVID-19. The method was immunoSEQ multiplex PCR; TCRdb's version includes in-frame clones alone and lacks a portion of them. Among 450,000 to 500,000 clones listed, approximately 83% were seen once. Sequenced: peripheral blood. The receptors derive from a human donor in a cohort sampled during active COVID-19. CDR3s include the opening cysteine and the closing phenylalanine or tryptophan. A D gene is named only where the DNA matches it firmly. Rows give clone size only sometimes, using once, few, many, or a class for an expanded clone.

J | size | D | V | CDR3 | DNA
TRBJ1-2 | NA | NA | TRBV7-3 | CASSLMIGDGYTF | TGTGCCAGCAGCTTAATGATAGGGGATGGCTACACCTTC
TRBJ2-7 | NA | NA | TRBV3-1/TRBV3-2 | CASSQGQYLSYEQYF | TGTGCCAGCAGCCAGGGACAATATCTCTCCTACGAGCAGTACTTC
TRBJ2-4 | NA | TRBD1 | TRBV23-1 | CASSQSLPPQGTLDIQYF | TGCGCCAGCAGTCAATCCCTCCCCCCACAGGGGACCCTGGACATTCAGTACTTC
TRBJ2-7 | NA | NA | TRBV5-4 | CASSLDRLGEQYF | TGTGCCAGCAGCTTGGATAGACTCGGGGAGCAGTACTTC
TRBJ1-2 | few | NA | TRBV5-1 | CASSLGDTTNYGYTF | TGCGCCAGCAGCTTGGGGGACACTACTAACTATGGCTACACCTTC
TRBJ2-5 | NA | NA | TRBV3-1/TRBV3-2 | CASSQELQETQYF | TGTGCCAGCAGCCAAGAACTACAAGAGACCCAGTACTTC
TRBJ1-3 | NA | NA | TRBV3-1/TRBV3-2 | CASSQVRVGNTIYF | TGTGCCAGCAGCCAAGTCAGGGTTGGAAACACCATATATTTT
TRBJ1-1 | NA | NA | TRBV12-3/TRBV12-4 | CASSLGSSEAFF | TGTGCCAGCAGTTTAGGTTCCTCTGAAGCTTTCTTT
TRBJ2-3 | NA | TRBD1 | TRBV10-3 | CAVQGADTQYF | TGTGCCGTACAGGGGGCAGATACGCAGTATTTT
TRBJ2-7 | NA | TRBD1 | TRBV3-1/TRBV3-2 | CASSQRTGLNEQYF | TGTGCCAGCAGCCAAAGGACAGGGCTCAACGAGCAGTACTTC
TRBJ2-3 | NA | TRBD1 | TRBV7-9 | CASSLGTGHTDTQYF | TGTGCCAGCAGCTTAGGGACAGGCCACACAGATACGCAGTATTTT
TRBJ2-7 | NA | TRBD2 | TRBV5-4 | CASSPGGGLAGVYEQYF | TGTGCCAGCAGCCCTGGTGGGGGGTTAGCGGGAGTGTACGAGCAGTACTTC
TRBJ1-1 | NA | NA | TRBV7-2 | CASSPSLQGQAFF | TGTGCCAGCAGCCCCAGTTTACAGGGTCAAGCTTTCTTT
TRBJ2-5 | once | TRBD2 | TRBV7-3 | CASQASGRERETQYF | TGTGCCAGCCAGGCTAGCGGGAGGGAACGAGAGACCCAGTACTTC
TRBJ2-5 | NA | TRBD1 | TRBV7-8 | CASSRDRGETQYF | TGTGCCAGCAGCCGCGACAGGGGTGAGACCCAGTACTTC
TRBJ1-3 | NA | NA | TRBV6-6 | CASTHGVVSGNTIYF | TGTGCCAGCACCCACGGGGTCGTCTCTGGAAACACCATATATTTT
TRBJ2-3 | NA | NA | TRBV30 | CAWSRGGSTDTQYF | TGTGCCTGGAGCAGGGGAGGGAGCACAGATACGCAGTATTTT
TRBJ1-2 | once | TRBD1 | TRBV6-6 | CASTLTGVYGYTF | TGTGCCAGCACGTTAACAGGGGTCTATGGCTACACCTTC
TRBJ1-2 | NA | NA | TRBV6-6 | CASSYRPTDNYGYTF | TGTGCCAGCAGTTACCGTCCGACAGATAACTATGGCTACACCTTC
TRBJ2-1 | NA | NA | TRBV7-9 | CASSFGGLGNEQFF | TGTGCCAGCAGCTTCGGGGGGCTCGGGAATGAGCAGTTCTTC
TRBJ2-7 | NA | NA | TRBV5-6 | CASSKEGGALDEQYF | TGTGCCAGCAGCAAAGAGGGGGGGGCTCTGGACGAGCAGTACTTC
TRBJ2-4 | NA | NA | TRBV2 | CASKAKNQVMNIQYF | TGTGCCAGCAAGGCTAAGAACCAGGTTATGAACATTCAGTACTTC
TRBJ2-1 | NA | TRBD2 | TRBV3-1/TRBV3-2 | CASSLSGSNNEQFF | TGTGCCAGCAGCCTGAGCGGGAGCAACAATGAGCAGTTCTTC
TRBJ1-2 | NA | NA | TRBV24-1 | CATSGQAFYGYTF | TGTGCCACCAGTGGACAGGCGTTCTATGGCTACACCTTC
TRBJ2-5 | NA | TRBD1 | TRBV4-1 | CASSQATGTGQETQYF | TGCGCCAGCAGCCAAGCCACCGGGACAGGACAAGAGACCCAGTACTTC
TRBJ2-2 | NA | TRBD2 | TRBV3-1/TRBV3-2 | CASSRLSGRGTGELFF | TGTGCCAGCAGCCGCCTTAGCGGGAGAGGCACCGGGGAGCTGTTTTTT
TRBJ2-3 | once | NA | TRBV3-1/TRBV3-2 | CASSQVPGTQDTQYF | TGTGCCAGCAGCCAAGTCCCAGGGACTCAAGATACGCAGTATTTT
TRBJ2-7 | NA | TRBD1 | TRBV18 | CASSQQGPYEQYF | TGTGCCAGCTCACAACAGGGGCCGTACGAGCAGTACTTC
TRBJ2-7 | NA | TRBD2 | TRBV7-2 | CASSHGLAAPYEQYF | TGTGCCAGCAGCCACGGACTAGCGGCACCCTACGAGCAGTACTTC
TRBJ1-1 | NA | NA | TRBV11-1 | CASSQNRNTEAFF | TGTGCCAGCAGCCAAAACAGGAACACTGAAGCTTTCTTT
TRBJ2-2 | few | TRBD2 | TRBV7-3 | CASSPRGGGTGELFF | TGTGCCAGCAGCCCTCGGGGGGGCGGCACCGGGGAGCTGTTTTTT
TRBJ1-1 | few | NA | TRBV5-1 | CASSWVQGHTEAFF | TGCGCCAGCAGCTGGGTCCAGGGGCACACTGAAGCTTTCTTT
TRBJ2-3 | NA | TRBD2 | TRBV27 | CASSLGLAADRGAQYF | TGTGCCAGCAGCTTGGGACTAGCGGCCGATCGGGGGGCGCAGTATTTT
TRBJ1-4 | NA | TRBD1 | TRBV7-9 | CASSLVGLSGDRAEKLFF | TGTGCCAGCAGCTTAGTGGGTTTATCTGGGGACAGGGCCGAAAAACTGTTTTTT
TRBJ2-1 | NA | TRBD1 | TRBV7-9 | CASSSPSQGGFRDEQFF | TGTGCCAGCAGCTCCCCTTCACAGGGGGGTTTTCGGGATGAGCAGTTCTTC